This T cell receptor (beta chain) was found in a study of T cell repertoires in cytomegalovirus infection. Overall study context: In public TCR beta signatures, there were indications of both CMV infection and matching HLA type.

Study-level points and caveats: Dominant in the ex vivo response were TCR beta clonotypes restricted by HLA-C and specific for CMV.

Concerning this clonotype itself: Its antigen is not known.

Each CDR3 protein gets one entry after TCRdb re-called the reads with MiXCR. Of some 700,000 distinct CDR3 sequences listed, 35% to 40% are singletons. The length of the CDR3 is 13 residues. The V and J ends lost 3 bases and 3 bases respectively, with 9 bases between them. CDR1 is MGHDK, CDR2 SYGVNS, per germline. The chain links TRBV25-1 to TRBJ2-7, with D possibly TRBD1 on 6 matching bases. The sample taken for sequencing was PBMCs. The TCR was taken from a human donor in good health (CMV status not recorded). Some clones in this sample may be carry-over from other donors' samples. The CDR3 loop reads CASSDDRRYEQYF. CDR3 nucleotides: TGTGCCAGCAGTGACGACAGGCGCTACGAGCAGTACTTC.